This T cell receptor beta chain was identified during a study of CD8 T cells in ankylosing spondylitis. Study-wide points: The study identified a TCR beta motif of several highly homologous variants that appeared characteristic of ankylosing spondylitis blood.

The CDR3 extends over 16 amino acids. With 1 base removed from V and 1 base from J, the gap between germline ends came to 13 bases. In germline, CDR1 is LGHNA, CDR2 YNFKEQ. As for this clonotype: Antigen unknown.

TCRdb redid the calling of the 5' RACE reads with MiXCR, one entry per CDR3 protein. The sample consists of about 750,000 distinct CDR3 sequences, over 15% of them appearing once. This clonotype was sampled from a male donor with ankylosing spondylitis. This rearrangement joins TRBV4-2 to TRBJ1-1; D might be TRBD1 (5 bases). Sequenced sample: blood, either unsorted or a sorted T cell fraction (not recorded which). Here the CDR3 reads CASSQGGGKGNTEAFF. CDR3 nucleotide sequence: TGTGCCAGCAGCCAAGGGGGCGGAAAAGGGAACACTGAAGCTTTCTTT.